This T cell receptor (beta chain) was documented in a study of response to subunit inactivated influenza vaccine. V lost 3 bases, J lost 9 bases, and 9 bases stayed unmatched. CDR1 and CDR2 (germline): ENHRY, SYGVKD. The CDR3 spans 14 residues. This clonotype was counted between two and nine times. Its antigen is as yet unknown. One entry per CDR3 protein, called by TCRdb with MiXCR from the RT-PCR reads. This table holds 400,000 to 550,000 distinct CDR3 sequences, about 25% found once. Notes on the study in general: Each seasonal influenza vaccination, the authors suggested, recruits few new T cells.

The sequences come from CD4+ T cells sorted from PBMCs, collected 4 to 6 days after vaccination. The chain recombines TRBV10-3 with TRBJ2-5; 8 bases match TRBD2. The clonotype was recovered from a man aged 50 or older who received an inactivated influenza vaccine. CDR3 protein: CAISDAGTRGSQYF. The DNA of the CDR3 is TGTGCCATCAGTGACGCCGGGACTAGAGGATCCCAGTACTTC.